This entry lists 32 T cell receptor beta chains sequenced from one sample in a study of T cell responses to AZD1222 COVID-19 vaccine. Data came from immunoSEQ multiplex PCR; TCRdb stores just in-frame clones and leaves some out. The table has 150,000 or so clones, 92% seen once. The source material was peripheral blood, sampled on day 0 of AZD1222 vaccination. All receptors derive from an adult in good health.

The chain couples TRBV7-2 to TRBJ2-7; TRBD2 agrees at 7 bases. The CDR3 loop spans 15 amino acids. The V and J ends lost 2 bases and 4 bases, in that order; junction bases with no gene match: 8. Germline lookup yields CDR1 SGHTA and CDR2 FQGNSA. For the CDR3, the DNA is TGTGCCAGCAGCTTAAACCGGGACTATGATTACGAGCAGTACTTC. Its protein product is CASSLNRDYDYEQYF.

This rearrangement joins TRBV27 to TRBJ2-7; D remains ambiguous. The CDR3 totals 14 residues. Germline values: CDR1 MNHEY, CDR2 SMNVEV (reference sequence). Trimming stripped 0 bases from V and 2 bases from J, with 8 bases between. CDR3 in DNA: TGTGCCAGCAGTTTATCCAGTATCCCCTACGAGCAGTACTTC. Translation: CASSLSSIPYEQYF.

The rearrangement links TRBV24-1 to TRBJ2-7; D call uncertain. The CDR3 length is 14 residues. V was trimmed by 0 bases and J by 2 bases, leaving 7 bases between them. The germline V gene encodes CDR1 KGHDR and CDR2 SFDVKD. The CDR3 protein is CATSDLAPPYEQYF. CDR3 in DNA: TGTGCCACCAGTGATTTGGCTCCTCCCTACGAGCAGTACTTC.

The chain recombines TRBV24-1 with TRBJ1-5; perhaps TRBD1 as D (5 bases). Germline CDR1 is KGHDR and CDR2 is SFDVKD. This CDR3 is built from 17 residues. The germline V and J ends were trimmed by 4 bases and 0 bases, with 15 bases remaining between them. The CDR3 sequence: CATSETRTSDSNQPQHF. CDR3 DNA sequence: TGTGCCACCAGTGAGACCCGGACATCCGATAGCAATCAGCCCCAGCATTTT.

The V and J genes are TRBV5-5 and TRBJ1-6; unclear D gene. CDR1 is SGHKS and CDR2 is YYEKEE in the germline V gene (reference sequence). V was pared by 1 base and J by 5 bases, with 4 bases between. The CDR3 runs 13 residues. The CDR3 nucleotides are TGTGCCAGCAGCTTGTTGGATAATTCACCCCTCCACTTT. Translating gives CASSLLDNSPLHF.

V gene TRBV29-1 combines with J gene TRBJ2-1; the D gene could be TRBD1 or TRBD2 (5 bases each). The CDR3 runs to 13 residues. V was trimmed by 5 bases and J by 8 bases, leaving 16 bases between them. Germline assignment: CDR1 SQVTM and CDR2 ANQGSEA. The CDR3 sequence: CSVTRGSEYEQFF. CDR3 nucleotides: TGCAGCGTTACCCGGGGCTCTGAATATGAGCAGTTCTTC.

The sample holds one count of this clone. CDR3 amino acids: CASRNTSRGNNQPQHF. The CDR3 DNA is TGTGCCAGCAGGAATACTAGCCGGGGTAACAATCAGCCCCAGCATTTT. The chain recombines TRBV2 with TRBJ1-5; D is unresolved. The germline V and J ends were trimmed by 6 bases and 3 bases, with 18 bases remaining between them. Germline V CDR1 and CDR2: SNHLY, FYNNEI. CDR3 length: 16 residues.

This chain uses TRBV6-1 with TRBJ1-1; D is possibly TRBD1 (5 bases). The CDR3 contains 14 residues. CDR1 is MNHNS and CDR2 is SASEGT in the germline V gene. Trimming cost V 2 bases and J 10 bases, with 17 bases left between them. CDR3 in amino acids: CASSEFIQVYGAFF. The CDR3 nucleotides are TGTGCCAGCAGTGAATTTATACAGGTCTATGGAGCTTTCTTT.

The rearrangement uses TRBV19 and TRBJ2-7, with D hard to call. The CDR3 runs to 15 residues. The germline V gene has CDR1 LNHDA and CDR2 SQIVND (reference sequence). Trimming took 0 bases from V and 0 from J, leaving 9 bases between them. The CDR3 sequence: CASSIEAGSSYEQYF. The DNA for the CDR3 is TGTGCCAGTAGTATAGAGGCCGGCAGCTCCTACGAGCAGTACTTC.

V is TRBV5-1 and J is TRBJ2-7; the match to TRBD2 covers 8 bases. There are 16 residues in the CDR3. V shed 4 bases, J shed 0 bases, and the junction held 9 bases outside the gene matches. The V gene's germline CDR1 is SGHRS and CDR2 YFSETQ. The chain's CDR3 is CASSMTPGTSSYEQYF. CDR3 sequence (DNA): TGCGCCAGCAGCATGACCCCCGGGACTAGCTCCTACGAGCAGTACTTC. Looking up the rest from reference TRBV5-1 and TRBJ2-7 gives the full variable domain: KAGVTQTPRYLIKTRGQQVTLSCSPISGHRSVSWYQQTPGQGLQFLFEYFSETQRNKGNFPGRFSGRQFSNSRSEMNVSTLELGDSALYLCASSMTPGTSSYEQYFGPGTRLTVT.

This chain links TRBV29-1 with TRBJ2-2; D is possibly TRBD1 (6 bases). The CDR3 loop spans 15 amino acids. Germline V gene sequence: CDR1 SQVTM, CDR2 ANQGSEA. The V gene lost 5 bases and the J gene lost 1 base, with 14 bases spanning the gap. This chain's CDR3 is CSVRQGQGNTGELFF. The CDR3 bases are TGCAGCGTTAGGCAGGGGCAGGGGAACACCGGGGAGCTGTTTTTT.

The V call is TRBV2, the J call TRBJ2-1; 10 bases match TRBD1. The CDR3 totals 15 residues. Looked up from germline, CDR1 is SNHLY and CDR2 is FYNNEI. Trimming took 6 bases from V and 7 from J; bases not matched to a gene: 9. CDR3 sequence (DNA): TGTGCCAGCAGGTTCGGGACAGGGGTTAGGAATGAGCAGTTCTTC. Translated: CASRFGTGVRNEQFF.

In this sample, this clone is medium-sized. At one boundary the junction diverges from the germline segment, which might be a read error. The chain has TRBV7-9 and TRBJ2-5, with 8 bases fitting TRBD2. Germline lookup yields CDR1 SEHNR and CDR2 FQNEAQ (reference sequence). CDR3 size: 16 residues. CDR3 sequence (DNA): TGTGCCAGCAGCTTACTTGCGGGAGGCCTCCAACAGACCCAGTACTTC. Residues: CASSLLAGGLQQTQYF.

V gene TRBV19 combines with J gene TRBJ1-5, with TRBD1 matching 8 bases. Trimming cost V 7 bases and J 3 bases; bases outside gene matches: 5. Germline CDR1 LNHDA, CDR2 SQIVND (reference sequence). This CDR3 is built from 14 residues. The CDR3 DNA sequence: TGTGCCAGTAATGAGGACAGGGACAATCAGCCCCAGCATTTT. It is translated as CASNEDRDNQPQHF.

The chain has TRBV5-1 and TRBJ2-2, with unresolved D. From germline, CDR1 is SGHRS and CDR2 YFSETQ. Trimming cost V 4 bases and J 1 base, with 11 bases left between them. This CDR3 contains 15 residues. The DNA of the CDR3 is TGCGCCAGCAGCGCCCGGGTGGGGAACACCGGGGAGCTGTTTTTT. Encoded protein: CASSARVGNTGELFF.

V gene TRBV28 combines with J gene TRBJ2-4; possibly TRBD1 or TRBD2 for D (5 bases each). CDR1 and CDR2 (germline): MDHEN, SYDVKM. Deletions cut 4 bases from V and 7 bases from J, with 14 bases between. The CDR3 totals 14 residues. CDR3 residues: CASSSPLWGNIQYF. Written as DNA, the CDR3 is TGTGCCAGCAGTTCGCCCTTATGGGGGAACATTCAGTACTTC. The full variable domain, rest sourced from reference TRBV28 and TRBJ2-4, is DVKVTQSSRYLVKRTGEKVFLECVQDMDHENMFWYRQDPGLGLRLIYFSYDVKMKEKGDIPEGYSVSREKKERFSLILESASTNQTSMYLCASSSPLWGNIQYFGAGTRLSVL.

The chain carries TRBV6-5 and TRBJ1-1; no clear D. The V end lost 7 bases, the J end lost 1 base, and 16 bases lay between the germline ends. The CDR3 contains 15 residues. Per germline, CDR1 MNHEY and CDR2 SVGAGI. CDR3 in DNA: TGTGCCAGCACCCAAACCTGGATAGGGAACACTGAAGCTTTCTTT. This sequence encodes CASTQTWIGNTEAFF.

This chain joins TRBV3-1 (or the pseudogene TRBV3-2) and TRBJ2-5, with no clear D. Germline CDR1 LGHDT, CDR2 YNNKEL (reference sequence). This CDR3 is built from 12 residues. Trimming left V 3 bases short and J 4 bases short, with 6 bases between. This CDR3 is CASSHKSETQYF. CDR3 nucleotides: TGTGCCAGCAGCCATAAGTCAGAGACCCAGTACTTC.

V usage is TRBV29-1 and J usage is TRBJ2-1; possibly TRBD2 for D (6 bases). Trimming cost V 6 bases and J 10 bases, with 13 bases left between them. Germline CDR1 is SQVTM and CDR2 is ANQGSEA. This CDR3 is 11 amino acids long. The CDR3 bases are TGCAGCGTGCCACTAGCATCCGAGCAGTTCTTC. It specifies CSVPLASEQFF.

This rearrangement joins TRBV12-5 to TRBJ1-5; the D is unclear. Per the germline V gene, CDR1 is LGHNT and CDR2 is FRNRAP. This CDR3 has 14 amino acids. The V end was cut by 7 bases, the J end by 0 bases, with 10 bases between. CDR3 residues: CASALGSSNQPQHF. As DNA, the CDR3 is TGTGCTAGTGCCTTAGGGTCTAGCAATCAGCCCCAGCATTTT.

The rearrangement links TRBV3-1 (or the pseudogene TRBV3-2) to TRBJ2-1, with D perhaps assigned TRBD1 or TRBD2 (6 bases each). The CDR3 covers 15 residues. The ends were cut back, 2 bases at V and 7 bases at J, with 15 bases in the middle. Germline CDR1 and CDR2: LGHDT and YNNKEL (reference sequence). The CDR3 DNA reads as TGTGCCAGCAGCCAACCCTGGGGGGCAGATAATGAGCAGTTCTTC. Translating it yields CASSQPWGADNEQFF.

The chain uses TRBV7-9 and TRBJ1-2; possible D gene TRBD1, 5 bases. The CDR3 consists of 15 residues. Germline lookup yields CDR1 SEHNR and CDR2 FQNEAQ (reference sequence). Trimming took off 1 base at V and 4 bases at J, with 13 bases between the two ends. Here the CDR3 DNA reads TGTGCCAGCAGCTTAGATTCGGGGCCCCTCTATGGCTACACCTTC. Translated: CASSLDSGPLYGYTF.

The rearrangement uses TRBV23-1 and TRBJ2-2; D is unclear. TRBV23-1 is flagged as an ORF with uncertain function. This CDR3 comprises 12 residues. V was trimmed by 8 bases and J by 2 bases, leaving 6 bases between them. Here the CDR3 reads CASRDNTGELFF. The CDR3 region has the DNA TGCGCCAGCCGAGACAACACCGGGGAGCTGTTTTTT.

The gene calls are TRBV10-2 and TRBJ1-1; D is unclear. The CDR3 spans 13 residues. From germline, CDR1 is WSHSY and CDR2 SAAADI. With 6 bases removed from V and 2 bases from J, the gap between germline ends came to 10 bases. The chain's CDR3 is CASRVPGNTEAFF. CDR3 DNA: TGCGCCAGCAGGGTTCCAGGTAACACTGAAGCTTTCTTT.

This chain uses TRBV7-6 with TRBJ2-2; 8 positions match TRBD1. J gave up 6 bases and V 1 base, and 7 bases lay outside the gene matches. This CDR3 comprises 16 residues. Germline V gene data show CDR1 as SGHVS and CDR2 as FNYEAQ. CDR3 DNA sequence: TGTGCCAGCAGCTTAGGGGCAGGGGGCGCGTCCGGGGAGCTGTTTTTT. It is translated as CASSLGAGGASGELFF.

The J gene is TRBJ2-1, the V gene TRBV5-4; D not certain. The length of the CDR3 is 15 residues. The V and J ends lost 1 base and 0 bases respectively, with 8 bases between them. Germline-derived CDR1 and CDR2 are SGHNT and YYREEE (reference sequence). This CDR3 is CASSLTLNSYNEQFF. CDR3 coding DNA: TGTGCCAGCAGCTTGACCTTGAACTCCTACAATGAGCAGTTCTTC. Using reference TRBV5-4 and TRBJ2-1 for the parts outside the CDR3, the full variable domain is ETGVTQSPTHLIKTRGQQVTLRCSSQSGHNTVSWYQQALGQGPQFIFQYYREEENGRGNFPPRFSGLQFPNYSSELNVNALELDDSALYLCASSLTLNSYNEQFFGPGTRLTVL.

The J gene is TRBJ2-7, the V gene TRBV28, with D uncertain. Germline CDR1 and CDR2: MDHEN and SYDVKM. This CDR3 region has 14 residues. Trimming cost V 4 bases and J 3 bases, with 13 bases left between them. The CDR3 reads CASSSPMISYEQYF. The CDR3 DNA is TGTGCCAGCAGTTCCCCCATGATCAGCTACGAGCAGTACTTC.

This chain connects TRBV19 to TRBJ1-2; TRBD1 matches at 9 bases. Germline CDR1 and CDR2: LNHDA and SQIVND (reference sequence). The junction had 10 bases not matched to a gene; V was cut back by 5 bases and J by 6 bases. CDR3 length: 15 amino acids. This CDR3 reads CASSHHNRGPNGYTF. CDR3 nucleotide sequence: TGTGCCAGTAGTCACCACAACAGGGGGCCAAATGGCTACACCTTC. Based on the CDR3 plus reference TRBV19 and TRBJ1-2, the full variable domain is DGGITQSPKYLFRKEGQNVTLSCEQNLNHDAMYWYRQDPGQGLRLIYYSQIVNDFQKGDIAEGYSVSREKKESFPLTVTSAQKNPTAFYLCASSHHNRGPNGYTFGSGTRLTVV.

This clone occurred a few times. The chain combines TRBV3-1 (or the pseudogene TRBV3-2) with TRBJ2-7; D perhaps matches TRBD1 (6 bases). V was pared by 4 bases and J by 2 bases, with 9 bases between. The CDR3 has 13 residues. Germline CDR1 is LGHDT and CDR2 is YNNKEL (reference sequence). This chain's CDR3 is CASSLGQTYEQYF. The CDR3 region has the DNA TGTGCCAGCAGCCTCGGACAGACCTACGAGCAGTACTTC.

The gene calls are TRBV28 and TRBJ2-7; tentatively, D is TRBD2 (5 bases). The V gene lost 4 bases and the J gene lost 9 bases, with 13 bases spanning the gap. The CDR3 is 12 amino acids. Per the germline V gene, CDR1 is MDHEN and CDR2 is SYDVKM. The CDR3 DNA is TGTGCCAGCAGTTCTGGCCCAAGCGGGCAGTACTTC. It translates to CASSSGPSGQYF. Together with reference TRBV28 and TRBJ2-7, the CDR3 gives the full variable domain: DVKVTQSSRYLVKRTGEKVFLECVQDMDHENMFWYRQDPGLGLRLIYFSYDVKMKEKGDIPEGYSVSREKKERFSLILESASTNQTSMYLCASSSGPSGQYFGPGTRLTVT.

This sequence joins TRBV19 and TRBJ2-7, with 10 bases matching TRBD1. Trimming removed 5 bases from V and 3 bases from J; junction bases left unmatched: 13. This CDR3 contains 17 residues. Germline CDR1 and CDR2: LNHDA and SQIVND (reference sequence). CDR3 in amino acids: CASSPYPGTGVVYEQYF. The DNA for the CDR3 is TGTGCCAGTAGTCCTTACCCGGGGACAGGGGTGGTCTACGAGCAGTACTTC.

The chain employs TRBV11-2 and TRBJ1-2, with 8 bases matching TRBD1. The germline V gene encodes CDR1 SGHAT and CDR2 FQNNGV. With V trimmed by 5 bases and J by 2 bases, 7 bases remained unmatched. The CDR3 has 15 amino acids. The CDR3, as DNA: TGTGCCAGCAGCCCGTCGACAGGGGACAACTATGGCTACACCTTC. The encoded protein is CASSPSTGDNYGYTF.